The 18 T cell receptor beta chains in this list originate from one sample, sequenced in a study of patients and donors after allogeneic stem cell transplantation. TCRdb passed the RT-PCR reads through MiXCR, listing each CDR3 protein once. This table has over 350,000 distinct CDR3 sequences, approximately 16% appearing once. The sequencing input was blood, either unsorted or a sorted T cell fraction (not recorded which). These receptors were collected from a human donor who was either an allogeneic HSCT recipient or a stem cell or donor lymphocyte infusion donor (not recorded which). It is not recorded whose cells these are; they may come from a transplant donor.

The table lists this clonotype with many counts. This chain joins TRBV12-3 or TRBV12-4 and TRBJ1-2; no firm D call. CDR3 length: 13 residues. Trimming removed 7 bases from V and 12 bases from J, with 21 bases in between. Here the CDR3 reads CASTARLGPSNTF. CDR3 sequence (DNA): TGTGCCAGCACCGCTCGTCTCGGGCCCTCTAACACCTTC.

This clonotype was seen a handful of times. The rearrangement uses TRBV10-3 and TRBJ2-3, with D possibly TRBD1 on 5 matching bases. Germline V gives CDR1 ENHRY, CDR2 SYGVKD. CDR3 length: 13 residues. Trimming removed 7 bases at V and 3 bases at J, with 11 bases between. In nucleotides, the CDR3 is TGTGCCATCACCCAGGGTGGGACAGATACGCAGTATTTT. This gives the protein CAITQGGTDTQYF.

The chain is built from TRBV5-6 and TRBJ2-7; D remains ambiguous. The V end was cut by 5 bases, the J end by 2 bases, with 11 bases between. The germline V gene encodes CDR1 SGHDT and CDR2 YYEEEE. CDR3 length: 13 residues. The CDR3 loop reads CASSAVGPYEQYF. As DNA, the CDR3 is TGTGCCAGCAGTGCGGTGGGCCCCTACGAGCAGTACTTC. The variable domain in full, completed from reference TRBV5-6 and TRBJ2-7, reads DAGVTQSPTHLIKTRGQQVTLRCSPKSGHDTVSWYQQALGQGPQFIFQYYEEEERQRGNFPDRFSGHQFPNYSSELNVNALLLGDSALYLCASSAVGPYEQYFGPGTRLTVT.

This clonotype was counted once. The chain employs TRBV29-1 and TRBJ2-7; 13 bases map to TRBD2. Trimming cost V 4 bases and J 4 bases; bases outside gene matches: 1. Germline CDR1 SQVTM, CDR2 ANQGSEA. The CDR3 has 13 amino acids. The CDR3, as DNA: TGCAGCGTTGGACTAGCGGGAGGTTACGAGCAGTACTTC. Translated, it gives CSVGLAGGYEQYF.

The chain joins TRBV5-1 to TRBJ2-5, with 8 bases matching TRBD2. V lost 3 bases to trimming and J lost 1 base; unmatched junction nucleotides: 5. The germline V gene encodes CDR1 SGHRS and CDR2 YFSETQ. The CDR3 totals 15 residues. The CDR3 DNA follows: TGCGCCAGCAGCTCCACCGGGACTAGCCAAGAGACCCAGTACTTC. Protein product: CASSSTGTSQETQYF. Combining the CDR3 with reference TRBV5-1 and TRBJ2-5 gives the whole variable domain KAGVTQTPRYLIKTRGQQVTLSCSPISGHRSVSWYQQTPGQGLQFLFEYFSETQRNKGNFPGRFSGRQFSNSRSEMNVSTLELGDSALYLCASSSTGTSQETQYFGPGTRLLVL.

This clonotype was recorded a few times. The chain carries TRBV11-1 and TRBJ2-3; 12 bases are shared with TRBD2. The CDR3 is made up of 17 amino acids. From germline, CDR1 is SGHAT and CDR2 FQDESV (reference sequence). Trimming at V came to 4 bases and at J to 1 base, leaving 6 bases not matched to a gene. The CDR3 region is CASSSPSGGAGTDTQYF. CDR3 nucleotide sequence: TGTGCCAGCAGCTCCCCTAGCGGGGGGGCAGGCACAGATACGCAGTATTTT.

This clonotype appeared many times. V and J are TRBV12-3 or TRBV12-4 and TRBJ2-3, with 9 bases that match TRBD2. The CDR3 length is 12 residues. The ends lost 6 bases at V and 11 bases at J; junction bases unmatched: 6. As DNA, the CDR3 is TGTGCCAGCAGCCCCGGACTAGCGAGGCAGTATTTT. It specifies CASSPGLARQYF.

The V call is TRBV10-3, the J call TRBJ2-1; 8 nucleotides agree with TRBD2. The germline V gene has CDR1 ENHRY and CDR2 SYGVKD. The length of the CDR3 is 16 residues. The V and J ends lost 5 bases and 1 base, in that order; junction bases with no gene match: 7. As DNA, the CDR3 is TGTGCCATCAGTAAGAGCGGGGGCCCTTCCTACAATGAGCAGTTCTTC. It is translated as CAISKSGGPSYNEQFF.

The gene calls are TRBV9 and TRBJ2-7, with 7 bases matching TRBD1. J was trimmed by 5 bases and V by 0 bases; bases with no gene match: 8. This CDR3 is built from 15 residues. Germline assignment: CDR1 SGDLS and CDR2 YYNGEE. Written as DNA, the CDR3 is TGTGCCAGCAGCGTAGGTACAGGGGCGTGGGACGAGCAGTACTTC. Translated, it gives CASSVGTGAWDEQYF.

The sample holds a few counts of this clonotype. The J gene is TRBJ2-2, the V gene TRBV7-9; 8 nucleotides line up with TRBD2. With V trimmed by 0 bases and J by 2 bases, 5 bases remained unmatched. The CDR3 consists of 17 residues. CDR1 SEHNR and CDR2 FQNEAQ come from the germline V gene (reference sequence). The CDR3 DNA reads TGTGCCAGCAGCTTAGCTCGACTAGCGAGAAACACCGGGGAGCTGTTTTTT. It is translated as CASSLARLARNTGELFF.

In this sample, this clonotype turned up a few times. The chain recombines TRBV29-1 with TRBJ2-7; D call uncertain. The CDR3 extends over 11 amino acids. CDR1 and CDR2 from the germline V gene are SQVTM and ANQGSEA. The V end was cut by 3 bases, the J end by 7 bases, with 10 bases between. The DNA of the CDR3 is TGCAGCGTTGAGGCGATGGGGGAGCAGTACTTC. This gives the protein CSVEAMGEQYF.

The chain has TRBV2 and TRBJ2-7, with 9 nucleotides matching TRBD1. This CDR3 has 13 amino acids. V was pared by 11 bases and J by 6 bases, with 11 bases of the junction left unmatched. CDR1 and CDR2 from the germline V gene are SNHLY and FYNNEI. CDR3 in DNA: TGTGCCTCAGCACTGGGACAGGGTCTCGAGCAGTACTTC. This codes for CASALGQGLEQYF.

CDR3 in amino acids: CASSTIMGGKQFF. The CDR3 nucleotides are TGTGCCAGCAGCACCATTATGGGGGGTAAGCAGTTCTTC. This sequence joins TRBV7-8 and TRBJ2-1; D perhaps matches TRBD2 (6 bases). V lost 5 bases and J 11 bases, leaving 16 bases between the germline ends. CDR1 is SGHVS and CDR2 is FQNEAQ in the germline V gene. CDR3 length equals 13 residues.

The chain joins TRBV5-1 to TRBJ1-1; TRBD1 might be the D (5 bases). The CDR3 is made up of 14 amino acids. CDR1 is SGHRS and CDR2 is YFSETQ in the germline V gene. The ends were cut back, 4 bases at V and 4 bases at J, with 14 bases in the middle. This CDR3 reads CASSPSGAGTEAFF. Written as DNA, the CDR3 is TGCGCCAGCAGCCCCTCCGGGGCTGGCACTGAAGCTTTCTTT.

This clonotype was picked up a small number of times. This chain joins TRBV11-3 and TRBJ1-5; TRBD1 agrees at 7 bases. V lost 1 base and J lost 6; bases outside the gene matches: 6. This CDR3 region has 15 residues. The V gene's germline CDR1 is SGHNT and CDR2 YENEEA. CDR3 coding DNA: TGTGCCAGCAGCTTAGTCAGGGGGGCGGGTCAGCCCCAGCATTTT. Translation gives CASSLVRGAGQPQHF.

This clonotype was detected many times. The rearrangement joins TRBV12-3 or TRBV12-4 to TRBJ1-5, with TRBD1 as a possible D gene (5 bases). The CDR3 is made up of 13 amino acids. V lost 2 bases and J 4 bases, leaving 6 bases between the germline ends. The CDR3 spells CASSLRTNQPQHF. In DNA, the CDR3 is TGTGCCAGCAGTTTAAGGACAAATCAGCCCCAGCATTTT.

There are many counts of this clonotype. The rearrangement uses TRBV24-1 and TRBJ2-1, with 11 bases fitting TRBD2. J lost 0 bases, V lost 5 bases, and 5 bases had no gene match. The CDR3 has 17 amino acids. Germline V gene data show CDR1 as KGHDR and CDR2 as SFDVKD. This CDR3 reads CATSGGSGRVSYNEQFF. The DNA for the CDR3 is TGTGCCACCAGTGGGGGTAGCGGGAGGGTCTCCTACAATGAGCAGTTCTTC.

J is TRBJ1-2 and V is TRBV29-1; D is unresolved. This CDR3 region has 14 residues. The V and J ends lost 6 bases and 4 bases respectively, with 18 bases between them. Germline V gene sequence: CDR1 SQVTM, CDR2 ANQGSEA. CDR3 coding DNA: TGCAGCGTCGTCATGGTGGGAGTGACCTATGGCTACACCTTC. It yields the protein CSVVMVGVTYGYTF.